This entry concerns a single T cell receptor beta chain. Its antigen is not known. These data are taken from a study of T cells in Graves' hyperthyroidism and ophthalmopathy. Across the study: Any treatment followed the collection of peripheral blood at initial diagnosis.

Those patients with uncontrolled infection, other autoimmune disease, pregnancy or lactation were excluded. What was amplified from RNA transcripts were TCR beta CDR3 regions. Carried out on the TCR CDR3, a first-round RT-PCR used the HTBI primer set. From the multiplex PCR reads, TCRdb called clonotypes with MiXCR, one entry per CDR3 protein. The sample lists some 370,000 distinct CDR3 sequences, over 12% seen once, with under 30% in the top ten. Study-wide findings and caveats: Model predictions of ophthalmopathy came a median approximately 6 months before onset.

Germline CDR1 SEHNR, CDR2 FQNEAQ (reference sequence). The junction had 9 bases not matched to a gene; V was cut back by 5 bases and J by 5 bases. The CDR3 is 15 amino acids. The chain carries TRBV7-9 and TRBJ2-1; TRBD2 matches 7 bases. Sequencing was performed on blood. This receptor was obtained from a man in his forties or fifties with Graves' ophthalmopathy. CDR3 amino acids: CASSLNSGPHNEQFF. The CDR3 DNA reads as TGTGCCAGCAGCCTTAATAGCGGGCCACACAATGAGCAGTTCTTC.